The 26 T cell receptor beta chains listed next were all sequenced from one sample in a study of siplizumab effects on memory and regulatory T cells. Produced via immunoSEQ multiplex PCR; TCRdb's table is partial and in-frame only. The sample holds some 100,000 clones, 93% seen once. The sequenced material came from CD8+ T cells sorted from blood. These TCRs come from a human donor in good health.

The rearrangement joins TRBV27 to TRBJ2-7, with 10 bases aligning to TRBD1. Germline CDR1 MNHEY, CDR2 SMNVEV (reference sequence). J was trimmed by 8 bases and V by 4 bases; bases with no gene match: 11. The CDR3 is 15 residues long. CDR3 sequence reads: CASSSGQGLSLQQYF. CDR3 DNA: TGTGCCAGCAGTTCGGGACAGGGGTTAAGTCTCCAGCAGTACTTC.

The chain couples TRBV15 to TRBJ2-2; tentatively, D is TRBD1 (6 bases). The germline gives CDR1 LNHNV, CDR2 YYDKDF (reference sequence). This CDR3 region has 15 residues. V was pared by 3 bases and J by 5 bases, with 13 bases between. Here the CDR3 reads CATSRERGTTGELFF. In nucleotides, the CDR3 is TGTGCCACCAGCAGGGAGCGAGGGACAACCGGGGAGCTGTTTTTT.

CDR3 region: CASSPLGLASYNEQFF. In nucleotides, the CDR3 is TGTGCCAGCAGCCCCTTAGGACTAGCATCTTACAATGAGCAGTTCTTC. The chain is built from TRBV5-5 and TRBJ2-1, with 8 bases lining up with TRBD2. J was trimmed by 4 bases and V by 4 bases; bases with no gene match: 10. This CDR3 has 16 amino acids. Per the germline V gene, CDR1 is SGHKS and CDR2 is YYEKEE (reference sequence).

In its sample, this clone was seen once. The chain has TRBV12-5 and TRBJ2-7, with D tentatively TRBD1 or TRBD2 (5 bases each). The V end was cut by 0 bases, the J end by 2 bases, with 29 bases between. The CDR3 has 21 amino acids. CDR1 and CDR2 (germline): LGHNT, FRNRAP. The CDR3 DNA is TGTGCTAGTGGTTTGGTACAGGAGCTGGGCTCCCAGGGAGAAGGAGCCTACGAGCAGTACTTC. It is translated as CASGLVQELGSQGEGAYEQYF.

Remarks on this clone: At one end the junction does not follow the germline gene, possibly because of a read error. Here the CDR3 DNA reads TGTGCCAGCAGTCCCGGACTAGCGGGGGCCGTCGACGAGCAGTACTTC. It encodes CASSPGLAGAVDEQYF. The V and J genes are TRBV4-1 and TRBJ2-7; TRBD2 matches 13 bases. This CDR3 is built from 16 residues. Germline V gene lookup returns CDR1 MGHRA and CDR2 YSYEKL.

This clone was detected only once. V and J are TRBV4-1 and TRBJ2-5; D is uncertain. The V end was cut by 6 bases, the J end by 2 bases, with 13 bases between. The germline V gene has CDR1 MGHRA and CDR2 YSYEKL. The CDR3 length is 14 residues. The CDR3 here is CASSFDFGQETQYF. For the CDR3, the DNA is TGCGCCAGCAGTTTCGATTTCGGACAAGAGACCCAGTACTTC.

The CDR3 DNA follows: TGTGCCAGCAGTTTAAGGGGCGCAGGGCTAAACACCATATATTTT. As protein: CASSLRGAGLNTIYF. The chain combines TRBV27 with TRBJ1-3; D is perhaps TRBD1 (5 bases). Germline V gene lookup returns CDR1 MNHEY and CDR2 SMNVEV (reference sequence). Trimming shortened V by 2 bases and J by 6 bases, and 14 bases separated the two germline ends. The CDR3 extends over 15 amino acids.

The chain recombines TRBV21-1 with TRBJ1-6; no check of the table's D call, TRBD1, against the DNA was made. TRBV21-1 is described as a pseudogene. CDR3 size: 17 residues. For the CDR3, the DNA is TGTGCCAGCAGCCAGGACAGGGATGGCCCTGATAATTCACCCCTCCACTTT. Translated, it gives CASSQDRDGPDNSPLHF.

The chain uses TRBV5-4 and TRBJ2-5; D is ambiguous. The CDR3 consists of 13 residues. The germline V gene encodes CDR1 SGHNT and CDR2 YYREEE (reference sequence). Trimming took 1 base from V and 2 from J, leaving 6 bases between them. CDR3 DNA: TGTGCCAGCAGCTTGTTGCTGCAAGAGACCCAGTACTTC. Its protein is CASSLLLQETQYF.

As DNA, the CDR3 is TGTGCCAGCTGGGGGGGGGACTACAATGAGCAGTTCTTC. This gives the protein CASWGGDYNEQFF. This rearrangement joins TRBV7-9 to TRBJ2-1, with TRBD2 identical over 7 bases. The V gene's germline CDR1 is SEHNR and CDR2 FQNEAQ (reference sequence). This CDR3 spans 13 amino acids. With V trimmed by 8 bases and J by 3 bases, 4 bases remained unmatched. Drawing the rest from reference TRBV7-9 and TRBJ2-1, the complete variable domain is DTGVSQNPRHKITKRGQNVTFRCDPISEHNRLYWYRQTLGQGPEFLTYFQNEAQLEKSRLLSDRFSAERPKGSFSTLEIQRTEQGDSAMYLCASWGGDYNEQFFGPGTRLTVL.

The chain joins TRBV21-1 to TRBJ1-2. TRBV21-1 is shown as a pseudogene. This CDR3 comprises 14 residues. The chain's CDR3 is CASSTPVPGYGYTF. CDR3 DNA sequence: TGTGCCAGCAGCACCCCCGTCCCGGGCTATGGCTACACCTTC.

V gene TRBV19 combines with J gene TRBJ1-2; TRBD1 matches 12 bases. The germline V gene has CDR1 LNHDA and CDR2 SQIVND (reference sequence). The CDR3 sequence is 17 residues long. After removal of 3 bases from V and 4 bases from J, the junction contained 9 bases not matched to a gene. The CDR3 DNA sequence: TGTGCCAGTAGTATCCAAGGCGGGACAGGGGGCGTCTATGGCTACACCTTC. Its protein is CASSIQGGTGGVYGYTF. Combining the CDR3 with reference TRBV19 and TRBJ1-2 gives the whole variable domain DGGITQSPKYLFRKEGQNVTLSCEQNLNHDAMYWYRQDPGQGLRLIYYSQIVNDFQKGDIAEGYSVSREKKESFPLTVTSAQKNPTAFYLCASSIQGGTGGVYGYTFGSGTRLTVV.

This sequence joins TRBV9 and TRBJ2-1; D might be TRBD2 (6 bases). The CDR3 runs to 15 residues. V was clipped by 0 bases and J by 2 bases, with 9 bases between them. Germline-derived CDR1 and CDR2 are SGDLS and YYNGEE. DNA of the CDR3: TGTGCCAGCAGCGTAGAGGCGGGGACCTACAATGAGCAGTTCTTC. As protein: CASSVEAGTYNEQFF.

The V and J genes are TRBV29-1 and TRBJ1-1; tentatively, D is TRBD1 (5 bases). Looked up from germline, CDR1 is SQVTM and CDR2 is ANQGSEA. The CDR3 is made up of 13 amino acids. V was cut by 6 bases and J by 3 bases, with 14 bases left in between. CDR3 bases: TGCAGCGTCCAGGGAGTGGAGGACACTGAAGCTTTCTTT. Encoded protein: CSVQGVEDTEAFF.

The V and J genes are TRBV27 and TRBJ1-1; D call uncertain. With 5 bases removed from V and 5 bases from J, the gap between germline ends came to 15 bases. This CDR3 region has 14 residues. The germline gives CDR1 MNHEY, CDR2 SMNVEV (reference sequence). The CDR3 nucleotides read TGTGCCAGCAGTCCCACAGCGGAGAAGACTGAAGCTTTCTTT. It is translated as CASSPTAEKTEAFF.

The J gene is TRBJ2-7, the V gene TRBV5-6; D is unclear. Germline CDR1 SGHDT, CDR2 YYEEEE. The CDR3 extends over 13 amino acids. V lost 0 bases and J 3 bases, leaving 7 bases between the germline ends. The chain's CDR3 is CASSLGLDYEQYF. The CDR3 DNA follows: TGTGCCAGCAGCTTGGGACTGGACTACGAGCAGTACTTC.

This clone was seen just once. This sequence joins TRBV5-1 and TRBJ2-7, with TRBD1 identical over 7 bases. CDR1 is SGHRS, CDR2 YFSETQ, per germline. V gave up 4 bases and J gave up 3 bases; unmatched junction bases: 10. The CDR3 sequence is 15 residues long. The DNA for the CDR3 is TGCGCCAGCAGCGTAGACAGGGTTCAATACTACGAGCAGTACTTC. Its protein is CASSVDRVQYYEQYF. The entire variable domain, with the rest obtained from reference TRBV5-1 and TRBJ2-7, is as follows: KAGVTQTPRYLIKTRGQQVTLSCSPISGHRSVSWYQQTPGQGLQFLFEYFSETQRNKGNFPGRFSGRQFSNSRSEMNVSTLELGDSALYLCASSVDRVQYYEQYFGPGTRLTVT.

The chain couples TRBV7-2 to TRBJ2-1; D is undetermined. This CDR3 region has 13 residues. Germline V gene data show CDR1 as SGHTA and CDR2 as FQGNSA. The V end was cut by 5 bases, the J end by 6 bases, with 11 bases between. CDR3 residues: CASSQIEVNEQFF. The CDR3 DNA follows: TGTGCCAGCAGCCAGATAGAGGTCAATGAGCAGTTCTTC.

The rearrangement uses TRBV30 and TRBJ1-1; perhaps TRBD1 as D (5 bases). The CDR3 contains 14 residues. Germline V gene sequence: CDR1 GTSNPN, CDR2 SVGIG (reference sequence). V gave up 0 bases and J gave up 3 bases, with 11 bases separating them. The CDR3 protein is CAWSVQGSDTEAFF. The CDR3, as DNA: TGTGCCTGGAGTGTTCAGGGTTCGGACACTGAAGCTTTCTTT.

The chain couples TRBV9 to TRBJ2-1; 10 bases line up with TRBD2. J was trimmed by 0 bases and V by 4 bases; bases with no gene match: 4. The CDR3 sequence is 16 residues long. Germline V gene data show CDR1 as SGDLS and CDR2 as YYNGEE. CDR3 sequence (DNA): TGTGCCAGCAGCACCGCTAGCGGGAGCTCCTACAATGAGCAGTTCTTC. Its translation: CASSTASGSSYNEQFF.

This clone was seen once. This chain joins TRBV13 and TRBJ2-1, with TRBD2 matching over 16 bases. The CDR3 totals 17 residues. Germline CDR1 reads PRHDT; CDR2 reads FYEKMQ (reference sequence). Germline trimming cut 5 bases from V and 10 bases from J; bases unmatched to any gene: 11. CDR3 nucleotide sequence: TGTGCCAGCAGCCAATCCGGGACTAGCGGGAGGGCCTCCGAGCAGTTCTTC. Its translation is CASSQSGTSGRASEQFF.

The chain couples TRBV27 to TRBJ2-7, with D perhaps matching TRBD1 or TRBD2 (6 bases each). Between the trimmed V and J ends, which lost 5 bases and 4 bases, there was a span of 12 bases. Germline-derived CDR1 and CDR2 are MNHEY and SMNVEV (reference sequence). The CDR3 is made up of 13 amino acids. In DNA form, the CDR3 reads TGTGCCAGCAGTCCCCGAGGGGGGTACGAGCAGTACTTC. This encodes CASSPRGGYEQYF.

The chain is built from TRBV27 and TRBJ1-1, with D maybe TRBD1 (6 bases). Germline values: CDR1 MNHEY, CDR2 SMNVEV (reference sequence). The length of the CDR3 is 14 residues. Trimming cost V 6 bases and J 4 bases, with 15 bases left between them. The CDR3 coding sequence is TGTGCCAGCAGCGCCCAGGGGTATTTCACTGAAGCTTTCTTT. Residues: CASSAQGYFTEAFF.

The sample holds a few counts of this clone. This chain links TRBV9 with TRBJ1-1, with TRBD1 as a possible D gene (6 bases). The CDR3 spans 14 residues. Trimming took off 4 bases at V and 0 bases at J, with 10 bases between the two ends. CDR1 SGDLS and CDR2 YYNGEE come from the germline V gene. As DNA, the CDR3 is TGTGCCAGCAGCCGGGACATCATGAACACTGAAGCTTTCTTT. This encodes CASSRDIMNTEAFF.

The rearrangement uses TRBV7-9 and TRBJ1-1; a possible D gene is TRBD1 (5 bases). The CDR3 has 16 residues. Germline V gene sequence: CDR1 SEHNR, CDR2 FQNEAQ (reference sequence). Trimming removed 1 base from V and 3 bases from J, with 15 bases in between. The CDR3 region is CASSLEGAGMDTEAFF. In DNA form, the CDR3 reads TGTGCCAGCAGCTTAGAGGGCGCAGGGATGGACACTGAAGCTTTCTTT.

This rearrangement joins TRBV7-3 to TRBJ2-7; 7 nucleotides align to TRBD2. CDR1 is SGHTA and CDR2 is FQGTGA in the germline V gene. J lost 4 bases, V lost 5 bases, and 8 bases had no gene match. This CDR3 spans 14 amino acids. DNA for the CDR3: TGTGCCAGCAGCGCGGACGGGCGGGGGTACGAGCAGTACTTC. Its protein product is CASSADGRGYEQYF.